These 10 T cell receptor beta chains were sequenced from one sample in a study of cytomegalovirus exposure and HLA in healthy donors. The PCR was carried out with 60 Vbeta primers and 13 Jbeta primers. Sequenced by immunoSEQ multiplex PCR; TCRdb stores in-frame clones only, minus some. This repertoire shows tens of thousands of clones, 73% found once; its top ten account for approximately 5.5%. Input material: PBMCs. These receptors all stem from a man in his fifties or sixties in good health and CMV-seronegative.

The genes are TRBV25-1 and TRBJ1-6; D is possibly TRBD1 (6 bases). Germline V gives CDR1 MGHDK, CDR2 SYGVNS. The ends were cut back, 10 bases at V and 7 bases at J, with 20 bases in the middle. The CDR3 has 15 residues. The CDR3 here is CATQPPGGGNSPLHF. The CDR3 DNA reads TGTGCCACCCAGCCCCCGGGGGGCGGAAATTCACCCCTCCACTTT.

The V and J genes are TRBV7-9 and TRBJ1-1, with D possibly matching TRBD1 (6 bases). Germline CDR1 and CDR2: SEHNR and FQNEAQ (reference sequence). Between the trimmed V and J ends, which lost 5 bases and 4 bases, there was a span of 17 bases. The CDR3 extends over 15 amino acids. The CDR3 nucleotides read TGTGCCAGCAGCCTGGACGGGGGGCGCACCACTGAAGCTTTCTTT. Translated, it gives CASSLDGGRTTEAFF.

As DNA, the CDR3 is TGTGCCAGCAGCTTAACAGGGGAACCTAACTATGGCTACACCTTC. It codes for CASSLTGEPNYGYTF. This chain joins TRBV7-3 and TRBJ1-2; D might be TRBD1 (5 bases). The CDR3 is 15 residues long. CDR1 is SGHTA and CDR2 is FQGTGA in the germline V gene. Trimming removed 0 bases at V and 0 bases at J, with 8 bases between.

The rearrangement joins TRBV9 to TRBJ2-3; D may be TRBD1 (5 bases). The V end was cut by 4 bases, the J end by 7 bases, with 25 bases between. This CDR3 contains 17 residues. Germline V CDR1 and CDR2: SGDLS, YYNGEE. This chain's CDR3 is CASSLFDSKQSLNTQYF. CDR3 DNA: TGTGCCAGCAGCTTGTTCGACAGTAAACAATCTCTAAATACGCAGTATTTT. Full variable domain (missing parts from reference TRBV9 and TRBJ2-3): DSGVTQTPKHLITATGQRVTLRCSPRSGDLSVYWYQQSLDQGLQFLIQYYNGEERAKGNILERFSAQQFPDLHSELNLSSLELGDSALYFCASSLFDSKQSLNTQYFGPGTRLTVL.

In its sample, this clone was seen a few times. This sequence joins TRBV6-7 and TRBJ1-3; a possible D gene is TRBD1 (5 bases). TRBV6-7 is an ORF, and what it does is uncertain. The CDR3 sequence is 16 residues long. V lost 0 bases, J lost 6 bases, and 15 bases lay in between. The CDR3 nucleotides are TGTGCCAGCAGTTACTCGACGCAGGGCCTGGAAAACACCATATATTTT. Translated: CASSYSTQGLENTIYF.

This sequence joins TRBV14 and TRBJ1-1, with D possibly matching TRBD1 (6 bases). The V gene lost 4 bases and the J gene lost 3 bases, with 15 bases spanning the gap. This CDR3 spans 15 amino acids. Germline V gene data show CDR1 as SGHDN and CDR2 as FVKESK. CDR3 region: CASSRPAGGYTEAFF. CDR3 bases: TGTGCCAGCAGCCGTCCTGCTGGGGGCTACACTGAAGCTTTCTTT.

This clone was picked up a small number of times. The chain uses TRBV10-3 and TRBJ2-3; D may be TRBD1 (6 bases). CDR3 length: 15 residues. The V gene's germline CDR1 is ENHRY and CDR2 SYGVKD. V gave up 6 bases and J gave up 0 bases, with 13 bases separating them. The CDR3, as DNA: TGTGCCATCAGCGAGGACAGACATAGCACAGATACGCAGTATTTT. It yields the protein CAISEDRHSTDTQYF.

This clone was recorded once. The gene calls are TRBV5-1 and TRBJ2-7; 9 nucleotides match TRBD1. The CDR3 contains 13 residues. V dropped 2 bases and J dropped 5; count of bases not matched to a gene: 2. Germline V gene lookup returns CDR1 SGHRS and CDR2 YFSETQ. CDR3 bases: TGCGCCAGCAGCTTCGGGACAGGGAACGAGCAGTACTTC. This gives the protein CASSFGTGNEQYF.

CDR3 DNA sequence: TGTGCCAGCAGCGGACCGGGGTTTCGAGAGACCCAGTACTTC. This gives the protein CASSGPGFRETQYF. The rearrangement joins TRBV5-4 to TRBJ2-5; D may be TRBD2 (5 bases). Trimming left V 4 bases short and J 4 bases short, with 14 bases between. Per germline, CDR1 SGHNT and CDR2 YYREEE (reference sequence). The CDR3 spans 14 residues.

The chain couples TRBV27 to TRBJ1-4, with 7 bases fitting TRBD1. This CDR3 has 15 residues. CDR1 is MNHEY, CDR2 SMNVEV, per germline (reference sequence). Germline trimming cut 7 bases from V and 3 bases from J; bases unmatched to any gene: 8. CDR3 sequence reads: CASKSPGTANEKLFF. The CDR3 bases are TGTGCCAGCAAATCTCCCGGGACAGCTAATGAAAAACTGTTTTTT.